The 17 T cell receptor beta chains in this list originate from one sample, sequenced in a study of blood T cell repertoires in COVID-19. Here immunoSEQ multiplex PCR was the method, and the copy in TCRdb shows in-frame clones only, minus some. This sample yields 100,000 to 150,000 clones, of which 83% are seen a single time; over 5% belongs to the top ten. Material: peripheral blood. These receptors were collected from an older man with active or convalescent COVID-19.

CDR3 DNA: TGTGCCAGCAGTTTGACGGGGGCTGGAAACACCATATATTTT. Its translation is CASSLTGAGNTIYF. The chain joins TRBV28 to TRBJ1-3; perhaps TRBD1 as D (5 bases). The V end was cut by 3 bases, the J end by 2 bases, with 8 bases between. This CDR3 has 14 amino acids. The germline V gene has CDR1 MDHEN and CDR2 SYDVKM.

Written as DNA, the CDR3 is TGTGCCAGCAGTTTACAAGGGGACTCTGGGGCCAACGTCCTGACTTTC. Residues: CASSLQGDSGANVLTF. The V call is TRBV28, the J call TRBJ2-6, with D possibly matching TRBD1 (5 bases). The CDR3 runs to 16 residues. Deletions cut 2 bases from V and 0 bases from J, with 8 bases between. Germline CDR1 and CDR2: MDHEN and SYDVKM.

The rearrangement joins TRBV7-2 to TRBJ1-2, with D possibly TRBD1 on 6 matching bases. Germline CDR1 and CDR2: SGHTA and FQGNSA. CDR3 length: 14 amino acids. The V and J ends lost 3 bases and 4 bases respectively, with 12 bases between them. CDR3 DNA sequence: TGTGCCAGCAGCTTGGCGGGGGCGAGCTATGGCTACACCTTC. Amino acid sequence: CASSLAGASYGYTF.

The CDR3 region is CATSRVAGGYSPLHF. The CDR3, as DNA: TGTGCCACCAGCAGAGTTGCAGGGGGCTATTCACCCCTCCACTTT. The rearrangement uses TRBV15 and TRBJ1-6, with TRBD1 matching over 8 bases. There are 15 residues in the CDR3. The V gene end was trimmed by 1 base and the J gene end by 8 bases; junction bases not matched to a gene: 4. Germline CDR1 reads LNHNV; CDR2 reads YYDKDF (reference sequence).

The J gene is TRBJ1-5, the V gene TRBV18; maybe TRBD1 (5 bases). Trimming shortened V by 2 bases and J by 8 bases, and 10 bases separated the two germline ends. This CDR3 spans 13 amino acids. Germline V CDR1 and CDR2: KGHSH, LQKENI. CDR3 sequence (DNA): TGTGCCAGCTCACCAGACAGTCTGAAGCCCCAGCATTTT. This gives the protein CASSPDSLKPQHF. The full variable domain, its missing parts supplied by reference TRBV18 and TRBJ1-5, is NAGVMQNPRHLVRRRGQEARLRCSPMKGHSHVYWYRQLPEEGLKFMVYLQKENIIDESGMPKERFSAEFPKEGPSILRIQQVVRGDSAAYFCASSPDSLKPQHFGDGTRLSIL.

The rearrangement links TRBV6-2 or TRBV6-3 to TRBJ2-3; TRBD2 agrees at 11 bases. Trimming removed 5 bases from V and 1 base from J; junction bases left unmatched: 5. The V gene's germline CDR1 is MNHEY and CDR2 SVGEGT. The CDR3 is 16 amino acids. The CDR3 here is CASSLLAGGGTDTQYF. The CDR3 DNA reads TGTGCCAGCAGTCTCCTAGCGGGGGGCGGCACAGATACGCAGTATTTT.

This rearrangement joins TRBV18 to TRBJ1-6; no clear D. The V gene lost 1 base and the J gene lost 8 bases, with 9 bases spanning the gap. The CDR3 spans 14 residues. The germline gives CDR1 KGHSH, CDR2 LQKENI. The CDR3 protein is CASSPQGADSPLHF. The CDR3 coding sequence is TGTGCCAGCTCACCACAGGGAGCGGATTCACCCCTCCACTTT. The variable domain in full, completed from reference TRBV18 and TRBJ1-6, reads NAGVMQNPRHLVRRRGQEARLRCSPMKGHSHVYWYRQLPEEGLKFMVYLQKENIIDESGMPKERFSAEFPKEGPSILRIQQVVRGDSAAYFCASSPQGADSPLHFGNGTRLTVT.

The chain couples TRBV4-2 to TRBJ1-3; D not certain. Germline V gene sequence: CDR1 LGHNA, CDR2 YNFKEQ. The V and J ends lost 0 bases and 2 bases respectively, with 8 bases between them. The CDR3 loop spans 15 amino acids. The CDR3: CASSQEGRTGNTIYF. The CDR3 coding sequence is TGTGCCAGCAGCCAAGAAGGGAGAACTGGAAACACCATATATTTT.

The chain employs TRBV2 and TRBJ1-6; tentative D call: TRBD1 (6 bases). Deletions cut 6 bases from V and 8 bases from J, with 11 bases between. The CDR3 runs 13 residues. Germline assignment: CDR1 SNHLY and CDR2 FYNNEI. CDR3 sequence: CASRPEGDSPLHF. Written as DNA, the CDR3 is TGTGCCAGCAGACCTGAGGGGGATTCACCCCTCCACTTT. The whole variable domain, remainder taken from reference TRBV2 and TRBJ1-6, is EPEVTQTPSHQVTQMGQEVILRCVPISNHLYFYWYRQILGQKVEFLVSFYNNEISEKSEIFDDQFSVERPDGSNFTLKIRSTKLEDSAMYFCASRPEGDSPLHFGNGTRLTVT.

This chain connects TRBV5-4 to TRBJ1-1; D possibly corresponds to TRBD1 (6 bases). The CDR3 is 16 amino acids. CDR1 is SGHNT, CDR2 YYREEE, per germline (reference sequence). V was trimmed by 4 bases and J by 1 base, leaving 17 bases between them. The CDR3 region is CASSRGAGNKNTEAFF. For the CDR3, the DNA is TGTGCCAGCAGCCGGGGGGCGGGGAATAAGAACACTGAAGCTTTCTTT.

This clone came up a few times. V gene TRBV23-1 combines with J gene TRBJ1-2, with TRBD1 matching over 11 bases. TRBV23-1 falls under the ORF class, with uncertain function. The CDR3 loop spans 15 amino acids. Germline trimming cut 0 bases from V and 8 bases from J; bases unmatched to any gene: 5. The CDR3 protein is CASSQSWTGGEGYTF. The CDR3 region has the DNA TGCGCCAGCAGTCAATCCTGGACAGGGGGCGAAGGCTACACCTTC.

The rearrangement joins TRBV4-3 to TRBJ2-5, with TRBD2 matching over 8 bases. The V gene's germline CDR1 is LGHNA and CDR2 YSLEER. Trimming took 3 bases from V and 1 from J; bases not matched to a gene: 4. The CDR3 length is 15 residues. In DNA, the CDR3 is TGCGCCAGCAGCCACACCGGGGGGGCCCAAGAGACCCAGTACTTC. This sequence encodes CASSHTGGAQETQYF.

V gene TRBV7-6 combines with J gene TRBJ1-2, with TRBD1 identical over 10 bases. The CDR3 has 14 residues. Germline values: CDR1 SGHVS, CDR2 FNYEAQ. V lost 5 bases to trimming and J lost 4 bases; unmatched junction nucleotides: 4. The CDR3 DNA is TGTGCCAGCAGCCCCGGACAGGGGGGCTATGGCTACACCTTC. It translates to CASSPGQGGYGYTF.

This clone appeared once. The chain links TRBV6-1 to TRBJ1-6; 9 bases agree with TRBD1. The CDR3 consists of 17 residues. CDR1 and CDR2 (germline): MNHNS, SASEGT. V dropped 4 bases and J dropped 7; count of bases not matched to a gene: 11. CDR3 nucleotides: TGTGCCAGCAGTGTTCAATCCGGGACAGGGATCAATTCACCCCTCCACTTT. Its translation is CASSVQSGTGINSPLHF.

CDR3 nucleotides: TGCAGTGCCGACAGGCTCTATGGCTACACCTTC. It translates to CSADRLYGYTF. The chain joins TRBV20-1 to TRBJ1-2; a possible D gene is TRBD1 (6 bases). Trimming pared 6 bases from V and 4 bases from J, leaving 9 bases between. There are 11 residues in the CDR3. Germline assignment: CDR1 DFQATT and CDR2 SNEGSKA (reference sequence).

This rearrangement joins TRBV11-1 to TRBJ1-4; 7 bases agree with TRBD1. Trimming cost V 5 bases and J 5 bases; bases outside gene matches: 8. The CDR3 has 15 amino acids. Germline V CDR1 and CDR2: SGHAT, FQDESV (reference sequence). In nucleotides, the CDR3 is TGTGCCAGCAGCCCCCGACAGGGCCGGAATGAAAAACTGTTTTTT. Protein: CASSPRQGRNEKLFF.

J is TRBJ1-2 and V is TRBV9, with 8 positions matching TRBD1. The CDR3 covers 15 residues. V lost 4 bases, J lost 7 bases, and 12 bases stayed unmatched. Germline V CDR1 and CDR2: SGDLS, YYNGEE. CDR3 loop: CASSPPPGRGLGYTF. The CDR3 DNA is TGTGCCAGCAGCCCCCCTCCGGGCAGGGGGCTTGGCTACACCTTC.